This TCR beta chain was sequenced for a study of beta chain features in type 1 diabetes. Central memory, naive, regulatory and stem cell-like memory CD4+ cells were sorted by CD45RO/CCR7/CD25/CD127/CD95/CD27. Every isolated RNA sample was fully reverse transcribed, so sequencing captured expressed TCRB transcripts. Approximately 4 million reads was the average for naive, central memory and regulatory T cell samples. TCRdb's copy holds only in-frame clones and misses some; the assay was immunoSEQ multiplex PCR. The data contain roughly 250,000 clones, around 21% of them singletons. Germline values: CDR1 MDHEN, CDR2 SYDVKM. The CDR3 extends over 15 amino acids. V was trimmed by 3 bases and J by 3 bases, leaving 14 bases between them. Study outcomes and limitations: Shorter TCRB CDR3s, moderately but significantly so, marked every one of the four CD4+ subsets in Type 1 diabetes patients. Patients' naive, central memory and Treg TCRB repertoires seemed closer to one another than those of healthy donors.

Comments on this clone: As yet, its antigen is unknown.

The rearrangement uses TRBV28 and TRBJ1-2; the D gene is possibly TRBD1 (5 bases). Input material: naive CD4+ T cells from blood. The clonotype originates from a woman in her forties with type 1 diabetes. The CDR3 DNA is TGTGCCAGCAGTTTCTCTCAGGGCGCTCACTATGGCTACACCTTC. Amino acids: CASSFSQGAHYGYTF.